This T cell receptor (beta chain) was recovered during a study of blood T cell repertoires in COVID-19. Libraries were prepared by immunoSEQ multiplex PCR; TCRdb keeps only in-frame clonotypes and omits some of them. The sample holds about 250,000 clones, 80% to 90% seen once. CDR1 and CDR2 (germline): LNHNV, YYDKDF (reference sequence). This CDR3 is built from 16 residues. The V end lost 1 base, the J end lost 0 bases, and 11 bases lay between the germline ends. Sequenced: peripheral blood. The clonotype originates from a man older than 75 with acute or convalescent COVID-19. The chain couples TRBV15 to TRBJ2-3; D remains ambiguous. The CDR3 nucleotides read TGTGCCACCAGCAGAGGTCTGGCCCTTAGCACAGATACGCAGTATTTT. This codes for CATSRGLALSTDTQYF.